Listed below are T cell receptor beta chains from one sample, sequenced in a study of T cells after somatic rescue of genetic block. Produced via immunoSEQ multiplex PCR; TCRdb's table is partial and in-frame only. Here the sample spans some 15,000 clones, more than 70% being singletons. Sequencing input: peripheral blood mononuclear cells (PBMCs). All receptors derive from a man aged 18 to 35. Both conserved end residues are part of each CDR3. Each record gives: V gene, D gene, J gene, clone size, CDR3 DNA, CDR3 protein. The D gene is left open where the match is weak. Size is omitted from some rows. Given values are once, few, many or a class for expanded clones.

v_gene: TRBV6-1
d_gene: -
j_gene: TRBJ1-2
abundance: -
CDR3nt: TGTGCCAGCAGTTCTACAGGCCTCTATGGCTACACCTTC
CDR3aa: CASSSTGLYGYTF

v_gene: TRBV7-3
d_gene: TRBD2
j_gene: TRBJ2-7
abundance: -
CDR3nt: TGTGCCAGCAGTCTACTAGCGGGAGTAGGGGTAGGCGAGCAGTACTTC
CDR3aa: CASSLLAGVGVGEQYF

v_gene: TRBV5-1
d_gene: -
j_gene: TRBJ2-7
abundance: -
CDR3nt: TGCGCCAGCAGCTTAGGTGGTATACCCTACGAGCAGTACTTC
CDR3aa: CASSLGGIPYEQYF

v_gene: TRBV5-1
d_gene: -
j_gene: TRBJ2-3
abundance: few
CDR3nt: TGCGCCAGCAGCTTGATTGTGAATATAGCGCAGTATTTT
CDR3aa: CASSLIVNIAQYF

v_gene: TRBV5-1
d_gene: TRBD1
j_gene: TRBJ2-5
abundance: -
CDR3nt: TGCGCCAGCAGCCGGGACAGGCAAGAGACCCAGTACTTC
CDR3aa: CASSRDRQETQYF

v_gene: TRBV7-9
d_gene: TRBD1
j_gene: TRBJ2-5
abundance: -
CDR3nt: TGTGCCAGCAGCTTAGCACAGGGGTCCCAAGAGACCCAGTACTTC
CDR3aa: CASSLAQGSQETQYF

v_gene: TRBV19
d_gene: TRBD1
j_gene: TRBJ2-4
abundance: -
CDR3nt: TGTGCCAGTAGTGCGGGACAGGTAGCCAAAAACATTCAGTACTTC
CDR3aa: CASSAGQVAKNIQYF

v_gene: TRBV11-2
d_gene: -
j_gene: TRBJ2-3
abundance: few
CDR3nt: TGTGCCAGCAGCCGCGGGACTCCCCCATCCACAGATACGCAGTATTTT
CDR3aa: CASSRGTPPSTDTQYF

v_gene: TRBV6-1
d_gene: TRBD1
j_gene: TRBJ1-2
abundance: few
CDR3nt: TGTGCCATCTGGACAGGGCTAAGCTATGGCTACACCTTC
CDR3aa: CAIWTGLSYGYTF

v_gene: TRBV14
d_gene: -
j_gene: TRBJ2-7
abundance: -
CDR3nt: TGTGCCAGCAGCAAGCCCGGCAGGGCACCCTCCTACGAGCAGTACTTC
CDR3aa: CASSKPGRAPSYEQYF

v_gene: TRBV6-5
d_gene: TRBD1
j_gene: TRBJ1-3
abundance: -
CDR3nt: TGTGCCAGCAGTTACTCGAACCAGGGGGGGGGAAACACCATATATTTT
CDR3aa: CASSYSNQGGGNTIYF

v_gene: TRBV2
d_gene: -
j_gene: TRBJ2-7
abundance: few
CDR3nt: TGTGCCAGCAGTGAAGCGGCAGGGTCCTACGAGCAGTACTTC
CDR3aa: CASSEAAGSYEQYF

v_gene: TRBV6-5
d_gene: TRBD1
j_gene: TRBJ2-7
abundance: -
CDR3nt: TGTGCCAGCAGTTTGACAGGGCCAGGGACCTACGAGCAGTACTTC
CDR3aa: CASSLTGPGTYEQYF

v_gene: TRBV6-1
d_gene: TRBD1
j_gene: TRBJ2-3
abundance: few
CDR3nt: TGTGCCAGCGGAACAGGGGGCGGGGTGACCCTTACGCAGTATTTT
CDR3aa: CASGTGGGVTLTQYF

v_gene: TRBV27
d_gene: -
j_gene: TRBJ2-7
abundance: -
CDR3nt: TGTGCCAGCAGTCCGAGCTCCTACGAGCAGTACTTC
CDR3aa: CASSPSSYEQYF

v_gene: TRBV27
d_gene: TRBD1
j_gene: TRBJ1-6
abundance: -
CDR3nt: TGTGCCAGCAGTTTAGACAGGGGTCGTAATTCACCCCTCCACTTT
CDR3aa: CASSLDRGRNSPLHF

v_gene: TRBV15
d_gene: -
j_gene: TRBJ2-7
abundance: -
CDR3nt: TGTGCCACCAGCAGGGAGGAACGACCTCCCTACGAGCAGTACTTC
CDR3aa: CATSREERPPYEQYF

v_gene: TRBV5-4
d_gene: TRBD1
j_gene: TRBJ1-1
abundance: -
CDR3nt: TGTGCCAGCAGCTTGAGGGGGCAGGCTTTCTTT
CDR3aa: CASSLRGQAFF

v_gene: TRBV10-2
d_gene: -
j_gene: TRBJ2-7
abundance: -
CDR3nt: TGCGCCAGCGCGACCCCCTACGAGCAGTACTTC
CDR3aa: CASATPYEQYF

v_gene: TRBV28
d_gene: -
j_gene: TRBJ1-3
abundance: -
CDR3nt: TGTGCCAGCAGTGGGGGACACTGGGCTTCTGGAAACACCATATATTTT
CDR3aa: CASSGGHWASGNTIYF

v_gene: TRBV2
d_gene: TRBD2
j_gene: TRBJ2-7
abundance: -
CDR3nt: TGTGCCAGCAGTGAAGAAGCGGGGGGGCCCCACGAGCAGTACTTC
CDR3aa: CASSEEAGGPHEQYF